The entry below gives a single T cell receptor (beta chain) sequence along with its context. The antigen is not known. This record comes from a study of OX40 agonist ivuxolimab in advanced cancers. At the level of the study: Recorded diagnoses for dose-escalation patients were hepatocellular carcinoma, melanoma, renal cell or head and neck cancer. Earlier treatment with anti-PD-1, anti-PD-L1 or anti-CTLA-4 was permitted, and around 36% had received some. Two cutaneous melanoma patients and one hepatocellular carcinoma patient, three in all, had partial responses. Study-level results: Dosing at 0.1 to 3.0 mg/kg was accompanied by clonal expansion of CD4+ and CD8+ blood T cells by week 6.

Profiled with immunoSEQ multiplex PCR; TCRdb holds only in-frame clones, not every one. In the table there are approximately 12,000 clones, about 87% of which are singletons. The TCR was taken from an adult with an advanced solid tumor such as melanoma, head and neck, liver or kidney cancer. The specimen was CD4+ or CD8+ T cells sorted from blood, collected in a trial of the OX40 agonist ivuxolimab.

CDR3 region: CASSLTSGSTDTQYF. The CDR3 bases are TGTGCCAGCAGTTTGACTAGCGGGAGCACAGATACGCAGTATTTT. V usage is TRBV6-4 and J usage is TRBJ2-3, with 10 bases aligning to TRBD2. With V trimmed by 5 bases and J by 0 bases, 2 bases remained unmatched. This CDR3 region has 15 residues. CDR1 MRHNA and CDR2 SNTAGT come from the germline V gene.